These 15 T cell receptor beta chains were all obtained from the same sample, sequenced in a study of CD4 T cells in relation to SARS-CoV-2 and coronaviruses. Repertoires were generated with immunoSEQ multiplex PCR, while TCRdb's copy carries only in-frame clones and drops some. The profile covers tens of thousands of clones, with roughly 87% appearing a single time and more than 1.4% taken by the ten largest. These receptors are not linked to any known antigen. The sequenced sample was naive CD4+ T cells from PBMCs, cultured in vitro. Subset noted: naive CD4+ T cells isolated by negative enrichment. The receptor set was obtained from an adult with COVID-19.

The rearrangement links TRBV6-2 or TRBV6-3 to TRBJ2-2; D remains unclear. Between the trimmed V and J ends, which lost 2 bases and 6 bases, there was a span of 10 bases. CDR1 and CDR2 (germline): MNHEY, SVGEGT. CDR3 length: 14 amino acids. The CDR3 protein is CASSYPYIPGELFF. The DNA of the CDR3 is TGTGCCAGCAGTTACCCATACATCCCCGGGGAGCTGTTTTTT.

The chain links TRBV5-1 to TRBJ1-1; the match to TRBD1 covers 9 bases. The length of the CDR3 is 15 residues. The germline V gene encodes CDR1 SGHRS and CDR2 YFSETQ. The V gene end was trimmed by 7 bases and the J gene end by 6 bases; junction bases not matched to a gene: 13. This CDR3 reads CASSQTDRGIAEAFF. CDR3 coding DNA: TGCGCCAGCTCCCAAACGGACAGGGGTATCGCTGAAGCTTTCTTT.

This chain joins TRBV4-3 and TRBJ2-7, with D tentatively TRBD1 or TRBD2 (5 bases each). V lost 0 bases and J 3 bases, leaving 12 bases between the germline ends. The length of the CDR3 is 15 residues. The germline gives CDR1 LGHNA, CDR2 YSLEER. This chain's CDR3 is CASSQDRWDGYEQYF. For the CDR3, the DNA is TGCGCCAGCAGCCAAGATCGGTGGGACGGCTACGAGCAGTACTTC.

The rearrangement joins TRBV5-1 to TRBJ2-7; weak D call: TRBD2 (6 bases). This CDR3 is built from 14 residues. Trimming removed 2 bases at V and 4 bases at J, with 13 bases between. Germline V gene sequence: CDR1 SGHRS, CDR2 YFSETQ. The CDR3 DNA reads as TGCGCCAGCAGCTTACAAGGGGAGGAATACGAGCAGTACTTC. Amino acid sequence: CASSLQGEEYEQYF.

The V gene is TRBV14, the J gene TRBJ2-5, with D possibly TRBD1 on 6 matching bases. Germline V gene lookup returns CDR1 SGHDN and CDR2 FVKESK. Trimming took 1 base from V and 5 from J, leaving 14 bases between them. The CDR3 is 15 residues long. CDR3 sequence (DNA): TGTGCCAGCAGCCAAGGTCGGTTTCAGGGGGAGACCCAGTACTTC. It specifies CASSQGRFQGETQYF.

V gene TRBV3-1 (or the pseudogene TRBV3-2) combines with J gene TRBJ2-3, with D tentatively TRBD2 (7 bases). From germline, CDR1 is LGHDT and CDR2 YNNKEL (reference sequence). The CDR3 is 13 amino acids. Trimming shortened V by 2 bases and J by 6 bases, and 9 bases separated the two germline ends. CDR3 DNA: TGTGCCAGCAGCCAAAGGGGGGGGGATACGCAGTATTTT. It codes for CASSQRGGDTQYF.

A single count supports this clone. This chain links TRBV28 with TRBJ2-1; 9 bases agree with TRBD1. This CDR3 has 15 amino acids. In germline, CDR1 is MDHEN, CDR2 SYDVKM. V lost 5 bases to trimming and J lost 6 bases; unmatched junction nucleotides: 8. CDR3 DNA: TGTGCCAGCAGTGATAGGACAGGGGAGGGCAATGAGCAGTTCTTC. Amino acid sequence: CASSDRTGEGNEQFF.

The chain combines TRBV30 with TRBJ2-1; TRBD2 aligns across 9 bases. The V and J ends lost 0 bases and 3 bases, in that order; junction bases with no gene match: 3. CDR3 length: 15 amino acids. CDR1 and CDR2 from the germline V gene are GTSNPN and SVGIG (reference sequence). The CDR3 here is CAWSVRLADYNEQFF. CDR3 in DNA: TGTGCCTGGAGTGTCCGACTAGCGGACTACAATGAGCAGTTCTTC.

The chain combines TRBV7-2 with TRBJ2-7; D not resolved. Between the trimmed V and J ends, which lost 1 base and 2 bases, there was a span of 6 bases. The CDR3 runs 13 residues. Germline lookup yields CDR1 SGHTA and CDR2 FQGNSA. The CDR3 spells CASSLGLAYEQYF. In DNA, the CDR3 is TGTGCCAGCAGCTTAGGGCTAGCCTACGAGCAGTACTTC.

The chain employs TRBV29-1 and TRBJ2-7, with 7 nucleotides matching TRBD2. V dropped 4 bases and J dropped 3; count of bases not matched to a gene: 6. The CDR3 length is 13 residues. The germline gives CDR1 SQVTM, CDR2 ANQGSEA. CDR3 coding DNA: TGCAGCGTTGCGGTCGGGAGGCACTACGAGCAGTACTTC. Translating it yields CSVAVGRHYEQYF.

The J gene is TRBJ2-4, the V gene TRBV7-2; a possible D gene is TRBD1 (7 bases). The CDR3 extends over 17 amino acids. Germline values: CDR1 SGHTA, CDR2 FQGNSA. V gave up 1 base and J gave up 0 bases, with 13 bases separating them. The chain's CDR3 is CASSLGAGGLAKNIQYF. As DNA, the CDR3 is TGTGCCAGCAGCTTAGGGGCAGGGGGGTTAGCCAAAAACATTCAGTACTTC.

This chain connects TRBV28 to TRBJ2-3; maybe TRBD2 (6 bases). The CDR3 totals 19 residues. V lost 4 bases and J 4 bases, leaving 27 bases between the germline ends. Germline CDR1 reads MDHEN; CDR2 reads SYDVKM. The CDR3 sequence: CASSYVITLGAGTADTQYF. CDR3 bases: TGTGCCAGCAGTTATGTCATCACTCTCGGGGCGGGAACGGCAGATACGCAGTATTTT.

The chain has TRBV11-2 and TRBJ2-3, with 8 bases matching TRBD2. The J segment lost 5 bases and the V segment lost 4 bases, leaving 8 bases of the junction unmatched. CDR3 size: 15 residues. Germline assignment: CDR1 SGHAT and CDR2 FQNNGV. The DNA for the CDR3 is TGTGCCAGCAGCTATTCGGGGGGGGGAGTAGATACGCAGTATTTT. As protein: CASSYSGGGVDTQYF.

The V and J genes are TRBV29-1 and TRBJ2-7, with TRBD2 matching 10 bases. Germline CDR1 and CDR2: SQVTM and ANQGSEA. The CDR3 has 15 residues. After removal of 4 bases from V and 0 bases from J, the junction contained 6 bases not matched to a gene. The CDR3 protein is CSVVRASGSSYEQYF. The CDR3 nucleotides are TGCAGCGTTGTTCGCGCTAGCGGGAGCTCCTACGAGCAGTACTTC.

This chain links TRBV7-9 with TRBJ2-5; 9 nucleotides match TRBD1. V trimming: 4 bases; J trimming: 9 bases; junction bases outside the gene matches: 15. The CDR3 contains 16 residues. CDR1 and CDR2 from the germline V gene are SEHNR and FQNEAQ (reference sequence). In nucleotides, the CDR3 is TGTGCCAGCAGCTCCGGCCCCGGGACAGGGAACATTGCCCAGTACTTC. This translates into CASSSGPGTGNIAQYF.